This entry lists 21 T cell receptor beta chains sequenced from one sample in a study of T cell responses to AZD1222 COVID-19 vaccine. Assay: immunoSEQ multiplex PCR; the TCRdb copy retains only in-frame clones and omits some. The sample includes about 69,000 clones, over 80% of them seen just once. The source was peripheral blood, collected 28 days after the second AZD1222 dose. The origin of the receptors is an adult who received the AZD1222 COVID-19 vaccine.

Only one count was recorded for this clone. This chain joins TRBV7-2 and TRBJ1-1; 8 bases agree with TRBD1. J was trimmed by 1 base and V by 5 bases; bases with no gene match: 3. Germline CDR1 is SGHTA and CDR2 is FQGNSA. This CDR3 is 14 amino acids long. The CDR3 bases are TGTGCCAGCAGCACCGACAGGGGGAACACTGAAGCTTTCTTT. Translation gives CASSTDRGNTEAFF.

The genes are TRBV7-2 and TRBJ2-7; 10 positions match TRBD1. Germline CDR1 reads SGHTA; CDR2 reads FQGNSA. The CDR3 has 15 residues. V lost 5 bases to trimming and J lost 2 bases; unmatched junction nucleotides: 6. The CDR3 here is CASSHTGTGAYEQYF. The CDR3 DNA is TGTGCCAGCAGCCACACCGGGACAGGGGCCTACGAGCAGTACTTC.

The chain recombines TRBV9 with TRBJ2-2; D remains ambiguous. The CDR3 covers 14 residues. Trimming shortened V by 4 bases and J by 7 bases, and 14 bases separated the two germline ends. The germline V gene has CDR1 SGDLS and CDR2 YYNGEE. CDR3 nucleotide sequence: TGTGCCAGCAGCTCTAGAGTGGACGTCGGGGAGCTGTTTTTT. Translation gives CASSSRVDVGELFF.

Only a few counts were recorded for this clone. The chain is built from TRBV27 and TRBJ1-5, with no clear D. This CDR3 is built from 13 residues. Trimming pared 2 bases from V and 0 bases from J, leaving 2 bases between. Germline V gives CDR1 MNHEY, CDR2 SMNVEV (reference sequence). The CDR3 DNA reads TGTGCCAGCAGTTTAGGTAGCAATCAGCCCCAGCATTTT. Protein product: CASSLGSNQPQHF.

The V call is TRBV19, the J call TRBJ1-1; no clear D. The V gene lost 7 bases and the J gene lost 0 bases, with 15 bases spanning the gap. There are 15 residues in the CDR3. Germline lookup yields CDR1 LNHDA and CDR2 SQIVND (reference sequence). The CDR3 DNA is TGTGCCAGTATCAACCGAGGAGGGCTGAACACTGAAGCTTTCTTT. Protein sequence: CASINRGGLNTEAFF.

The CDR3 is CASIPGETQYF. The CDR3 DNA follows: TGTGCCAGCATCCCCGGGGAGACCCAGTACTTC. The chain joins TRBV6-5 to TRBJ2-5; unclear D gene. The V end was cut by 7 bases, the J end by 5 bases, with 8 bases between. The CDR3 covers 11 residues. CDR1 MNHEY and CDR2 SVGAGI come from the germline V gene.

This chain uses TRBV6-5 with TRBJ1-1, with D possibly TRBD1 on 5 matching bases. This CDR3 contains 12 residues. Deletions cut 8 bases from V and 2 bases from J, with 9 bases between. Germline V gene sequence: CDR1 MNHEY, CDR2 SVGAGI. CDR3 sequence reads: CASGGSNTEAFF. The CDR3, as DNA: TGTGCCAGCGGGGGTAGTAACACTGAAGCTTTCTTT.

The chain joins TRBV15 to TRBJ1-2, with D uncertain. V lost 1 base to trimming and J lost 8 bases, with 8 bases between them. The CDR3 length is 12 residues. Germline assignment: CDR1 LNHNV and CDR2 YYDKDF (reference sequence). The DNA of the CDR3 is TGTGCCACCAGCAGAGCGGGTGGGGGCTACACCTTC. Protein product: CATSRAGGGYTF.

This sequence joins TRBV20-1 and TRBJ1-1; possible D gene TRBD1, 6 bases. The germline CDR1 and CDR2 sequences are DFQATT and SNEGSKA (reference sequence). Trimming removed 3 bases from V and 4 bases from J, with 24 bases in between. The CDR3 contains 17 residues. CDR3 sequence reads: CSASTGTIIRRATEAFF. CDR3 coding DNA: TGCAGTGCTAGTACCGGGACAATAATTCGAAGGGCCACTGAAGCTTTCTTT.

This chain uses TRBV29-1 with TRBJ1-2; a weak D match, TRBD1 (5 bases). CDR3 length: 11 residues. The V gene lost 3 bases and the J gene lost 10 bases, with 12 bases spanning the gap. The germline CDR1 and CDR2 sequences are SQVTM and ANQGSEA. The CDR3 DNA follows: TGCAGCGTTGATCCGGGACCGACCTACACCTTC. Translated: CSVDPGPTYTF.

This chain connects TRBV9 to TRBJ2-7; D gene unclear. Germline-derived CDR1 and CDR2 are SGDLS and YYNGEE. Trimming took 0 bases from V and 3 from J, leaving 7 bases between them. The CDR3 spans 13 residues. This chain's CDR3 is CASSVGQSYEQYF. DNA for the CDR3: TGTGCCAGCAGCGTAGGGCAAAGCTACGAGCAGTACTTC.

The CDR3 sequence is CASSQDLGLSSGNTIYF. The CDR3 coding sequence is TGTGCCAGCAGCCAAGATTTGGGGTTGAGCTCTGGAAACACCATATATTTT. This chain links TRBV14 with TRBJ1-3; D ambiguous. Trimming removed 0 bases at V and 0 bases at J, with 12 bases between. Per the germline V gene, CDR1 is SGHDN and CDR2 is FVKESK. The CDR3 is 17 amino acids.

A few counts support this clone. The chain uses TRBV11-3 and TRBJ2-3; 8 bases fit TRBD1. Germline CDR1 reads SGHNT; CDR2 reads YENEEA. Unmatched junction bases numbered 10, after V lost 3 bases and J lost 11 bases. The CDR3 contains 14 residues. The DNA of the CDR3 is TGTGCCAGCAGCTTCGGACAGGGCTTAGGCGAGCAGTATTTT. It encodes CASSFGQGLGEQYF. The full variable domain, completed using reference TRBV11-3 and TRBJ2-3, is EAGVVQSPRYKIIEKKQPVAFWCNPISGHNTLYWYLQNLGQGPELLIRYENEEAVDDSQLPKDRFSAERLKGVDSTLKIQPAELGDSAVYLCASSFGQGLGEQYFGPGTRLTVL.

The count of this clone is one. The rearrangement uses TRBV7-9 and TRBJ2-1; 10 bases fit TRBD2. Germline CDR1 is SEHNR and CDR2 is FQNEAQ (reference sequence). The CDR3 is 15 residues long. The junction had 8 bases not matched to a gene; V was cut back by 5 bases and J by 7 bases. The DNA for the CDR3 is TGTGCCAGCAGCAGAACCGGGACTAGCGTGAATGAGCAGTTCTTC. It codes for CASSRTGTSVNEQFF. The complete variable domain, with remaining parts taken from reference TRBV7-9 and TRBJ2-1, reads DTGVSQNPRHKITKRGQNVTFRCDPISEHNRLYWYRQTLGQGPEFLTYFQNEAQLEKSRLLSDRFSAERPKGSFSTLEIQRTEQGDSAMYLCASSRTGTSVNEQFFGPGTRLTVL.

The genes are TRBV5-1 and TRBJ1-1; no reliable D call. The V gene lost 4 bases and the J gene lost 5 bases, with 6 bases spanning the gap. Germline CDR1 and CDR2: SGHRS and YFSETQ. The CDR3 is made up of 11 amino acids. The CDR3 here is CASSERTEAFF. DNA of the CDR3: TGCGCCAGCAGCGAGAGGACTGAAGCTTTCTTT.

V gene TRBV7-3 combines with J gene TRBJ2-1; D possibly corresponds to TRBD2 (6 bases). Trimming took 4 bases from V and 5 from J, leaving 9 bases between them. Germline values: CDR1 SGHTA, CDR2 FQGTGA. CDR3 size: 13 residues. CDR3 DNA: TGTGCCAGCAGCTGGGGGGAGAACAATGAGCAGTTCTTC. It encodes CASSWGENNEQFF.

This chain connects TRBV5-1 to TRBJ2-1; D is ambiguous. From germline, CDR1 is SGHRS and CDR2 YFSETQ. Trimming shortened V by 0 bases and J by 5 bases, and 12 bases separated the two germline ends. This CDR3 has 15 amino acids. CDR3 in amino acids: CASSLEGNQNNEQFF. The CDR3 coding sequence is TGCGCCAGCAGCTTGGAAGGCAACCAGAACAATGAGCAGTTCTTC.

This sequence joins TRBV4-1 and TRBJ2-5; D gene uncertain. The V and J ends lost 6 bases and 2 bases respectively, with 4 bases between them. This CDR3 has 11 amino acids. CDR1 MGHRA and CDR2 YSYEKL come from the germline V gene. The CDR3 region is CASRGQETQYF. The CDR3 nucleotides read TGCGCCAGCAGGGGGCAAGAGACCCAGTACTTC.

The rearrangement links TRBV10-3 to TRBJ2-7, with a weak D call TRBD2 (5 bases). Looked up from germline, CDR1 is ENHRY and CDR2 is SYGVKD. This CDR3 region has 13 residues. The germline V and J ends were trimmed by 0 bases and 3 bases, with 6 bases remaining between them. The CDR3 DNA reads TGTGCCATCAGTGAGTCCGGGAACTACGAGCAGTACTTC. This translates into CAISESGNYEQYF.

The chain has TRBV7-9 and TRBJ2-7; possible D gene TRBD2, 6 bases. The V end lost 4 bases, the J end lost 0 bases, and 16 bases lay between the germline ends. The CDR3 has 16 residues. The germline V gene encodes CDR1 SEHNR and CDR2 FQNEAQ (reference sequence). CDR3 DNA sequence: TGTGCCAGCAGCTCCCGGAGGGACTCGAGCTCCTACGAGCAGTACTTC. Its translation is CASSSRRDSSSYEQYF.

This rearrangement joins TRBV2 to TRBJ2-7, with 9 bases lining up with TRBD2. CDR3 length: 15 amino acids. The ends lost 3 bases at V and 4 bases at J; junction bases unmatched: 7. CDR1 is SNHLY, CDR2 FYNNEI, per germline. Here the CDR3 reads CASSDSSSGVYEQYF. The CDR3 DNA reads TGTGCCAGCAGTGATTCGTCTAGCGGGGTTTACGAGCAGTACTTC.